The 18 T cell receptor beta chains reported below all come from one sample, sequenced in a study of T cell responses to AZD1222 COVID-19 vaccine (dated by TCRdb to the early 2020s). Libraries were built with the immunoSEQ multiplex PCR assay. Entries here come from immuneACCESS through TCRdb and include only in-frame sequences with V and J called. Some clones fail to appear in such tables; in the studies checked, an unresolved V gene covers under half of the shortfall, and the cause of the remainder is unknown. The sample table shows 80,000 to 90,000 clones, and around 91% are seen once. The top ten clones comprise around 5.2% of the sample. The time point label, as the study defines it: baseline before first vaccination. Reading the label with the study, this specimen's treatment or condition is: meningococcal conjugate vaccine given as trial control. The sequencing used peripheral blood, collected on day 0 of MenACWY control vaccination. The receptors shown here come from an adult in good health.

This chain joins TRBV18 and TRBJ2-7, with a tentative D call TRBD2 (5 bases). Trimming removed 6 bases at V and 0 bases at J, with 12 bases between. Germline V gene lookup returns CDR1 KGHSH and CDR2 LQKENI. This CDR3 region has 14 residues. The DNA for the CDR3 is TGTGCCAGCTCGACCGGGGATCCCTCCTACGAGCAGTACTTC. Translating it yields CASSTGDPSYEQYF.

A note on this clone: One junction end does not reproduce the germline sequence, and a read error may be involved. V gene TRBV7-9 combines with J gene TRBJ2-3, with D maybe TRBD1 (6 bases). CDR3 size: 13 residues. Germline-derived CDR1 and CDR2 are SEHNR and FQNEAQ (reference sequence). The chain's CDR3 is CASSIQGTDTRYF. The DNA for the CDR3 is TGTGCCAGCAGCATACAGGGAACAGATACGCGGTATTTT.

The chain is built from TRBV5-6 and TRBJ2-1; D uncertain. V was trimmed by 2 bases and J by 5 bases, leaving 14 bases between them. The length of the CDR3 is 15 residues. Germline CDR1 is SGHDT and CDR2 is YYEEEE. CDR3 bases: TGTGCCAGCAGCTTAACCGTGGCAGGCGACAATGAGCAGTTCTTC. It encodes CASSLTVAGDNEQFF.

The V and J genes are TRBV7-6 and TRBJ2-5, with 8 bases that match TRBD2. The trim removed 1 base at V and 4 bases at J, leaving 2 bases unmatched. The CDR3 spans 14 residues. The germline V gene has CDR1 SGHVS and CDR2 FNYEAQ. In DNA form, the CDR3 reads TGTGCCAGCAGCTTAGGGGCGGGGGGAGAGACCCAGTACTTC. Translated, it gives CASSLGAGGETQYF.

This clone was picked up one time. The chain carries TRBV7-2 and TRBJ1-1; no reliable D call. The CDR3 runs 16 residues. Germline CDR1 reads SGHTA; CDR2 reads FQGNSA. Deletions cut 1 base from V and 0 bases from J, with 12 bases between. CDR3 bases: TGTGCCAGCAGCTTAGTTATTGGCAGTTTGAACACTGAAGCTTTCTTT. It codes for CASSLVIGSLNTEAFF.

The V gene is TRBV6-5, the J gene TRBJ2-5; no reliable D call. Germline V CDR1 and CDR2: MNHEY, SVGAGI. There are 12 residues in the CDR3. Trimming removed 10 bases at V and 5 bases at J, with 14 bases between. Here the CDR3 reads CATGASGETQYF. CDR3 in DNA: TGTGCCACTGGAGCATCCGGGGAGACCCAGTACTTC.

This rearrangement joins TRBV6-5 to TRBJ1-1; no definite D call. V lost 8 bases and J 1 base, leaving 11 bases between the germline ends. The CDR3 totals 13 residues. Germline-derived CDR1 and CDR2 are MNHEY and SVGAGI. The CDR3 loop reads CASRLTENTEAFF. The CDR3 coding sequence is TGTGCCAGCCGACTCACAGAGAACACTGAAGCTTTCTTT.

V and J are TRBV6-5 and TRBJ2-1, with D perhaps given as TRBD1 or TRBD2 (6 bases each). Germline assignment: CDR1 MNHEY and CDR2 SVGAGI. Trimming cost V 6 bases and J 4 bases, with 10 bases left between them. The length of the CDR3 is 13 residues. The CDR3 protein is CASRGGQYNEQFF. As DNA, the CDR3 is TGTGCCAGCAGGGGAGGACAGTACAATGAGCAGTTCTTC.

The chain has TRBV6-5 and TRBJ2-1; 10 bases agree with TRBD2. The CDR3 is made up of 15 amino acids. The J segment lost 9 bases and the V segment lost 6 bases, leaving 11 bases of the junction unmatched. Germline V gene data show CDR1 as MNHEY and CDR2 as SVGAGI. The CDR3 nucleotides read TGTGCCAGCAGCCCCCCTAGCGGGAGAGGAGGTGAGCAGTTCTTC. Translation gives CASSPPSGRGGEQFF.

J is TRBJ2-7 and V is TRBV5-1, with 9 nucleotides matching TRBD2. The CDR3 has 15 amino acids. Germline values: CDR1 SGHRS, CDR2 YFSETQ. With 2 bases clipped from V and 4 bases from J, the junction kept 7 bases outside the gene matches. Here the CDR3 reads CASSLGVGLAYEQYF. In DNA, the CDR3 is TGCGCCAGCAGCTTAGGGGTAGGACTAGCGTACGAGCAGTACTTC.

The CDR3 loop reads CASTQGVATNEKLFF. The CDR3 nucleotides read TGTGCCAGCACCCAGGGGGTGGCAACTAATGAAAAACTGTTTTTT. The chain uses TRBV18 and TRBJ1-4, with 7 bases lining up with TRBD1. V was pared by 8 bases and J by 0 bases, with 6 bases of the junction left unmatched. Germline assignment: CDR1 KGHSH and CDR2 LQKENI. This CDR3 is 15 amino acids long.

The genes are TRBV28 and TRBJ2-5, with no clear D. Germline V CDR1 and CDR2: MDHEN, SYDVKM. The CDR3 is 12 residues long. The germline V and J ends were trimmed by 3 bases and 5 bases, with 7 bases remaining between them. The CDR3 coding sequence is TGTGCCAGCAGTTTCAGATCCGAGACCCAGTACTTC. Its translation is CASSFRSETQYF.

V is TRBV28 and J is TRBJ2-3; 9 nucleotides agree with TRBD1. This CDR3 contains 14 residues. V dropped 6 bases and J dropped 6; count of bases not matched to a gene: 7. The V gene's germline CDR1 is MDHEN and CDR2 SYDVKM. The CDR3 nucleotides are TGTGCCAGCAGGCGGGACAGGGAAGGCGATACGCAGTATTTT. Residues: CASRRDREGDTQYF.

This sequence joins TRBV6-5 and TRBJ2-1, with TRBD1 identical over 8 bases. The CDR3 is made up of 15 amino acids. V was pared by 5 bases and J by 5 bases, with 8 bases of the junction left unmatched. Germline V gene lookup returns CDR1 MNHEY and CDR2 SVGAGI. The CDR3, as DNA: TGTGCCAGCAGTAATACAGGGGGTCCTCACAATGAGCAGTTCTTC. Translation: CASSNTGGPHNEQFF.

The chain carries TRBV5-1 and TRBJ2-2, with 10 bases lining up with TRBD1. The V gene end was trimmed by 2 bases and the J gene end by 8 bases; junction bases not matched to a gene: 6. This CDR3 has 15 residues. Looked up from germline, CDR1 is SGHRS and CDR2 is YFSETQ. The CDR3 nucleotides are TGCGCCAGCAGCTTTACCGGGACAGGGGCAGGGGAGCTGTTTTTT. It encodes CASSFTGTGAGELFF.

This clone was seen only once. V usage is TRBV6-5 and J usage is TRBJ2-7; TRBD1 matches 7 bases. V trimming: 4 bases; J trimming: 7 bases; junction bases outside the gene matches: 7. This CDR3 is built from 13 residues. Looked up from germline, CDR1 is MNHEY and CDR2 is SVGAGI. CDR3 sequence: CASSFDRVREQYF. The DNA for the CDR3 is TGTGCCAGCAGTTTCGACAGGGTGCGGGAGCAGTACTTC.

The rearrangement uses TRBV11-1 and TRBJ2-1, with 10 bases that match TRBD1. The CDR3 length is 16 residues. Germline V gene lookup returns CDR1 SGHAT and CDR2 FQDESV (reference sequence). Trimming at V came to 5 bases and at J to 6 bases, leaving 10 bases not matched to a gene. CDR3 bases: TGTGCCAGCAGCCCTCGAGGGACAGGGGTTGGCAATGAGCAGTTCTTC. Amino acid sequence: CASSPRGTGVGNEQFF.

V usage is TRBV5-4 and J usage is TRBJ1-1; D remains ambiguous. The CDR3 covers 13 residues. Germline V lookup: CDR1 SGHNT, CDR2 YYREEE (reference sequence). Deletions cut 0 bases from V and 4 bases from J, with 7 bases between. The CDR3 DNA follows: TGTGCCAGCAGCTTGGAGGGTAGCACTGAAGCTTTCTTT. Translation gives CASSLEGSTEAFF.